This TCR beta chain was identified in a study of blood T cell repertoires in COVID-19. In the original workflow: Reference gene primer amplification gave estimated nucleated cell counts. Produced via immunoSEQ multiplex PCR; TCRdb's table is partial and in-frame only. The DNA gave D and trimming, while V, J and clone size come from that table. The sample has approximately 100,000 clones, about 89% seen once. The ends lost 4 bases at V and 4 bases at J; junction bases unmatched: 8. Looked up from germline, CDR1 is WNHNN and CDR2 is SYGVQD (reference sequence). This CDR3 has 16 amino acids. The sequencing sample was made of peripheral blood. This clonotype was obtained from a man in his forties or fifties with acute or convalescent COVID-19. The gene calls are TRBV10-1 and TRBJ2-1; 9 bases align to TRBD2. CDR3: CASSARAGGPYNEQFF. CDR3 DNA: TGCGCCAGCAGTGCCCGGGCGGGAGGGCCGTACAATGAGCAGTTCTTC.